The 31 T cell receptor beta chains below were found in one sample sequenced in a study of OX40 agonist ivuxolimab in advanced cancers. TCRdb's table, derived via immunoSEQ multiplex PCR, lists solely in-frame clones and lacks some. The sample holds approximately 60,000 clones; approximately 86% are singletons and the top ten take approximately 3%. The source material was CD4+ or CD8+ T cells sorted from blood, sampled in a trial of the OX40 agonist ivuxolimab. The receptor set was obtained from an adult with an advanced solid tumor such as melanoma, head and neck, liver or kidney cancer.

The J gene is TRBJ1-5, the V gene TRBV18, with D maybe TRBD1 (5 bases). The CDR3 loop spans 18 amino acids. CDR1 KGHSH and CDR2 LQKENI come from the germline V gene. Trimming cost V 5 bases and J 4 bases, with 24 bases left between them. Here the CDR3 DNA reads TGTGCCAGCTCAAAAAGGGTCAAAGTAGGGGCGGAGAATCAGCCCCAGCATTTT. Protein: CASSKRVKVGAENQPQHF.

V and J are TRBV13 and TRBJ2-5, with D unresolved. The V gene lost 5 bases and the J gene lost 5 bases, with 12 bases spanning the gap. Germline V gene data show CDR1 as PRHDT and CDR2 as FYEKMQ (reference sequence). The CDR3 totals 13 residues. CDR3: CASSPTPGETQYF. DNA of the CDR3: TGTGCCAGCAGCCCTACCCCTGGGGAGACCCAGTACTTC.

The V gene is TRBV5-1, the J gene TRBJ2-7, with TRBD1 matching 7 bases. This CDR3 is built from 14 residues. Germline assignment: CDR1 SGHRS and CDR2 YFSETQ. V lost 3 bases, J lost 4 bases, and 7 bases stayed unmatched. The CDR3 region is CASSSGTARYEQYF. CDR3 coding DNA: TGCGCCAGCAGCTCCGGGACAGCCAGGTACGAGCAGTACTTC.

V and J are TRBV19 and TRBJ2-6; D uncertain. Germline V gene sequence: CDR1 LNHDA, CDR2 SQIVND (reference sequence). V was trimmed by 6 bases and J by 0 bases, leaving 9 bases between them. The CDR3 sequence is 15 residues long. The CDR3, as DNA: TGTGCCAGTAGAGGCCGATACTCTGGGGCCAACGTCCTGACTTTC. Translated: CASRGRYSGANVLTF.

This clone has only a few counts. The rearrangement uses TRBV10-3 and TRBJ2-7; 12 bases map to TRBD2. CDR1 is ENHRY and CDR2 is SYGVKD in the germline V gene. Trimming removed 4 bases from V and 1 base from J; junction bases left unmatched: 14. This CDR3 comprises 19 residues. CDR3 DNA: TGTGCCATCAGTGTTGGGTCCGGACTAGCGGGGAAGAGGTCCTACGAGCAGTACTTC. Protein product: CAISVGSGLAGKRSYEQYF.

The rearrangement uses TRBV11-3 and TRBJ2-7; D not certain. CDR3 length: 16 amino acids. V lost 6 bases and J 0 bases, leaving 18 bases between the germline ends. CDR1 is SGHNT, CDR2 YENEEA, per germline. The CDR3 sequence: CASRLRARNLSYEQYF. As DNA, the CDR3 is TGTGCCAGCAGACTTCGGGCTCGTAATCTCTCCTACGAGCAGTACTTC.

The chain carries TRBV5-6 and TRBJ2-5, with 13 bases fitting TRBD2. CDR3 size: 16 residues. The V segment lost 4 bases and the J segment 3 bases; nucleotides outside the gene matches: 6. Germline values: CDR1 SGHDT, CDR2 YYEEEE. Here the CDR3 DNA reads TGTGCCAGCAGCACCGGACTAGCGGGGGTGGAAGAGACCCAGTACTTC. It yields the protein CASSTGLAGVEETQYF.

In DNA, the CDR3 is TGTGCCAGTAGTGCCCGGGAGGGGGGCACTGAAGCTTTCTTT. It encodes CASSAREGGTEAFF. The chain couples TRBV19 to TRBJ1-1, with D possibly matching TRBD1 (6 bases). Germline V gene data show CDR1 as LNHDA and CDR2 as SQIVND (reference sequence). The V and J ends lost 5 bases and 4 bases respectively, with 14 bases between them. The CDR3 is 14 residues long.

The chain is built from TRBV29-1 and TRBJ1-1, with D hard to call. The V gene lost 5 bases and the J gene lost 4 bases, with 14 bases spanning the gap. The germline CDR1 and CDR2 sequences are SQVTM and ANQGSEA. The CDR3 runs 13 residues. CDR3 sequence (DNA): TGCAGCGTTAAGGACGGCCTGGGCACTGAAGCTTTCTTT. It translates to CSVKDGLGTEAFF. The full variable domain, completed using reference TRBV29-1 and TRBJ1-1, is SAVISQKPSRDICQRGTSLTIQCQVDSQVTMMFWYRQQPGQSLTLIATANQGSEATYESGFVIDKFPISRPNLTFSTLTVSNMSPEDSSIYLCSVKDGLGTEAFFGQGTRLTVV.

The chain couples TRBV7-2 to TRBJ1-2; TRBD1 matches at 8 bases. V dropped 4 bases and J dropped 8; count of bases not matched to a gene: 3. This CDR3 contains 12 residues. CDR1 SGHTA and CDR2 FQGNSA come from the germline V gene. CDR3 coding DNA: TGTGCCAGCAGCTGGACAGGGAAAGGCTACACCTTC. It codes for CASSWTGKGYTF.

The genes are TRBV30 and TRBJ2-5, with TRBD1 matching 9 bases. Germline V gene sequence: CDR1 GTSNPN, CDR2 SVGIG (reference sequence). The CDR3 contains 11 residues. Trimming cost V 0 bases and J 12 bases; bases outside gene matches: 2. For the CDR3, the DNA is TGTGCCTGGAGTGTACGGGACAGGGAGTACTTC. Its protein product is CAWSVRDREYF.

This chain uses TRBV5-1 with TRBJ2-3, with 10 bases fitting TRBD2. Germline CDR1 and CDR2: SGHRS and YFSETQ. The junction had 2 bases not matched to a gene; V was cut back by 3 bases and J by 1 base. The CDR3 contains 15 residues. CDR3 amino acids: CASSSGTSGTDTQYF. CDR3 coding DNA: TGCGCCAGCAGCTCCGGGACTAGCGGCACAGATACGCAGTATTTT. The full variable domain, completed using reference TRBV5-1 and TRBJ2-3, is KAGVTQTPRYLIKTRGQQVTLSCSPISGHRSVSWYQQTPGQGLQFLFEYFSETQRNKGNFPGRFSGRQFSNSRSEMNVSTLELGDSALYLCASSSGTSGTDTQYFGPGTRLTVL.

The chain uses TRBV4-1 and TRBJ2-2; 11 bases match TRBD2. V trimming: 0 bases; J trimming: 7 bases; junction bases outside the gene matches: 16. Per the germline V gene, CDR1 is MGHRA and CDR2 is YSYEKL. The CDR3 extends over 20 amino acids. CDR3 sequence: CASSQDKLAGVGGRGGELFF. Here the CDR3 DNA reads TGCGCCAGCAGCCAAGATAAACTAGCGGGAGTAGGGGGCCGGGGCGGGGAGCTGTTTTTT.

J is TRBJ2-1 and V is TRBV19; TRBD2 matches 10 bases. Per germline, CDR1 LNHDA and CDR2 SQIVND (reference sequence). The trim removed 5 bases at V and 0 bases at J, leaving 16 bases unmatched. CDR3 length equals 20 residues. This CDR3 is CASSSGGSGGLLNSYNEQFF. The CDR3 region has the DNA TGTGCCAGTAGTTCCGGGGGTAGCGGGGGGCTCCTCAACTCCTACAATGAGCAGTTCTTC.

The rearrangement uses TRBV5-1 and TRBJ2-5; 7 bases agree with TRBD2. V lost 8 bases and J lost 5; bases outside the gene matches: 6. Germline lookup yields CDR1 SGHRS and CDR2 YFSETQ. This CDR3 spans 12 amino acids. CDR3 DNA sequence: TGCGCCAGTAAGCGGGAATGGGAGACCCAGTACTTC. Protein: CASKREWETQYF.

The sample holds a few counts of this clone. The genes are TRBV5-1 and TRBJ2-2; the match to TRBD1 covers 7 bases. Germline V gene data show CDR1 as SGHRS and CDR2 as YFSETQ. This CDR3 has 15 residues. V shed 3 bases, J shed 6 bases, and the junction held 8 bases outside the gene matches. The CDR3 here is CASSSQTGPSGELFF. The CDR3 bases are TGCGCCAGCAGCTCGCAGACAGGGCCCTCCGGGGAGCTGTTTTTT.

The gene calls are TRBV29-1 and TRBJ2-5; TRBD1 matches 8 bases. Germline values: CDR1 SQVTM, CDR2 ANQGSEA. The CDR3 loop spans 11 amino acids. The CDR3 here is CTPDREETQYF. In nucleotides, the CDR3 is TGCACCCCGGACAGGGAAGAGACCCAGTACTTC. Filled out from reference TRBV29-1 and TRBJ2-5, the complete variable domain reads SAVISQKPSRDICQRGTSLTIQCQVDSQVTMMFWYRQQPGQSLTLIATANQGSEATYESGFVIDKFPISRPNLTFSTLTVSNMSPEDSSIYLCTPDREETQYFGPGTRLLVL.

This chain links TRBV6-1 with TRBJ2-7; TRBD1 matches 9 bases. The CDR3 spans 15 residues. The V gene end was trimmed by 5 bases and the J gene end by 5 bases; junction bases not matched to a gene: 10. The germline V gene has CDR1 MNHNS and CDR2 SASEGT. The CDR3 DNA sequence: TGTGCCAGCAGTCCCCGGGACAGGGATATTAACGAGCAGTACTTC. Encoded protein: CASSPRDRDINEQYF.

DNA of the CDR3: TGTGCCAGCAGCTCCCAGGACTATGGCTACACCTTC. Its translation is CASSSQDYGYTF. V and J are TRBV11-2 and TRBJ1-2; D gene uncertain. The CDR3 extends over 12 amino acids. V lost 4 bases and J lost 3, with 6 bases in between. The germline V gene has CDR1 SGHAT and CDR2 FQNNGV.

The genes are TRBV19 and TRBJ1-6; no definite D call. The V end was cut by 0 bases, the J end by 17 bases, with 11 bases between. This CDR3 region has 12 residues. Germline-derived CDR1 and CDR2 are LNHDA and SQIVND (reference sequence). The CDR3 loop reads CASSIDPGRIHF. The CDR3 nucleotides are TGTGCCAGTAGTATAGATCCCGGTAGAATCCACTTT.

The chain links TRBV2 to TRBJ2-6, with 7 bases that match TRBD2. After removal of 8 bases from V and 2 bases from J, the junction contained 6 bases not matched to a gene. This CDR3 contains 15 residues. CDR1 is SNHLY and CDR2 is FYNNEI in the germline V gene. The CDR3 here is CASELLATGANVLTF. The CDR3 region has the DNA TGTGCCAGCGAGTTACTAGCGACTGGGGCCAACGTCCTGACTTTC.

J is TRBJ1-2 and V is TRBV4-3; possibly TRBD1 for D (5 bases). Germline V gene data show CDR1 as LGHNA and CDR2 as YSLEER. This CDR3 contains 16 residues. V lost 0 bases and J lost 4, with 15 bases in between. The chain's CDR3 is CASSQDLQGGAYGYTF. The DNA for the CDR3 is TGCGCCAGCAGCCAAGATCTCCAGGGAGGCGCCTATGGCTACACCTTC.

The CDR3 DNA is TGTGCCAGCAGCGTAGCTGAAGGGACAGGGTACGAGCAGTACTTC. Translation gives CASSVAEGTGYEQYF. V usage is TRBV9 and J usage is TRBJ2-7, with 9 bases identical to TRBD1. This CDR3 spans 15 amino acids. CDR1 and CDR2 from the germline V gene are SGDLS and YYNGEE. After removal of 0 bases from V and 4 bases from J, the junction contained 5 bases not matched to a gene.

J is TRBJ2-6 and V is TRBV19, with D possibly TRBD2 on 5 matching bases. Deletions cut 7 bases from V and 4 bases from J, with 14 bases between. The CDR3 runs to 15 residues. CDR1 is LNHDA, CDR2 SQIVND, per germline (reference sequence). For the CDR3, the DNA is TGTGCCAGTAAGGACTCGGGGTCCGGGGCCAACGTCCTGACTTTC. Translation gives CASKDSGSGANVLTF.

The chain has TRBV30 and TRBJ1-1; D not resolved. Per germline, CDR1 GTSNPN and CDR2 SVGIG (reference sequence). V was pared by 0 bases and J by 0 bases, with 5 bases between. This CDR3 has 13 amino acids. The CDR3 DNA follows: TGTGCCTGGAGTGTACAGCTGAACACTGAAGCTTTCTTT. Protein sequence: CAWSVQLNTEAFF.

CDR3 protein: CASSQDSSTEAFF. CDR3 DNA sequence: TGTGCCAGCAGCCAAGACTCGAGCACTGAAGCTTTCTTT. The chain joins TRBV7-9 to TRBJ1-1; D gene uncertain. CDR3 length: 13 residues. Germline CDR1 and CDR2: SEHNR and FQNEAQ (reference sequence). The V and J ends lost 5 bases and 4 bases respectively, with 11 bases between them.

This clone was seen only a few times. CDR3 nucleotides: TGTGCCAGCAGCCCCGGTCGGAGAAACACTGAAGCTTTCTTT. Translation gives CASSPGRRNTEAFF. This chain connects TRBV5-4 to TRBJ1-1; no definite D call. Trimming took off 4 bases at V and 2 bases at J, with 12 bases between the two ends. This CDR3 region has 14 residues. Germline-derived CDR1 and CDR2 are SGHNT and YYREEE (reference sequence).

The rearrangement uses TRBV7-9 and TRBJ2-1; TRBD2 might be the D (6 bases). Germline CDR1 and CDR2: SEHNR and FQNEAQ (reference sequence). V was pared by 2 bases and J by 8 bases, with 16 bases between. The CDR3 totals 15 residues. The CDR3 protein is CASSLSLGGVDEQFF. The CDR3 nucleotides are TGTGCCAGCAGCTTATCACTAGGCGGGGTGGATGAGCAGTTCTTC. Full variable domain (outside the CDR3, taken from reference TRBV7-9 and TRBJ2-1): DTGVSQNPRHKITKRGQNVTFRCDPISEHNRLYWYRQTLGQGPEFLTYFQNEAQLEKSRLLSDRFSAERPKGSFSTLEIQRTEQGDSAMYLCASSLSLGGVDEQFFGPGTRLTVL.

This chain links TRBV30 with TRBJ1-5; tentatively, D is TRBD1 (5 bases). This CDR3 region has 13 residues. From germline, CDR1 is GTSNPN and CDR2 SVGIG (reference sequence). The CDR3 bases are TGTGCGACCGCCCCAGGGCTAGGCCAGCCCCAGCATTTT. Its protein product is CATAPGLGQPQHF.

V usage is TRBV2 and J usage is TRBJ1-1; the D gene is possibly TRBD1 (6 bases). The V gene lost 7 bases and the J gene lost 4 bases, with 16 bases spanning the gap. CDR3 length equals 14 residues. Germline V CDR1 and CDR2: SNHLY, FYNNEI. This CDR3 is CASTHRGAPTEAFF. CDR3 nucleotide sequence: TGTGCCAGCACTCATAGGGGGGCCCCCACTGAAGCTTTCTTT. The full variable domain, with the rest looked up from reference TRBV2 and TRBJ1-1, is EPEVTQTPSHQVTQMGQEVILRCVPISNHLYFYWYRQILGQKVEFLVSFYNNEISEKSEIFDDQFSVERPDGSNFTLKIRSTKLEDSAMYFCASTHRGAPTEAFFGQGTRLTVV.

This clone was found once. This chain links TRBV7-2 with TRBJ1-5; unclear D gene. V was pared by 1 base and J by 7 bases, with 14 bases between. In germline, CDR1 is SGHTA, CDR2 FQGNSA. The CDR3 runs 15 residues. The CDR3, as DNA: TGTGCCAGCAGCTTAGATGGGCAGGTTGACCAGCCCCAGCATTTT. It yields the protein CASSLDGQVDQPQHF. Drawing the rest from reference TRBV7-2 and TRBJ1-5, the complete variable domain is GAGVSQSPSNKVTEKGKDVELRCDPISGHTALYWYRQSLGQGLEFLIYFQGNSAPDKSGLPSDRFSAERTGGSVSTLTIQRTQQEDSAVYLCASSLDGQVDQPQHFGDGTRLSIL.